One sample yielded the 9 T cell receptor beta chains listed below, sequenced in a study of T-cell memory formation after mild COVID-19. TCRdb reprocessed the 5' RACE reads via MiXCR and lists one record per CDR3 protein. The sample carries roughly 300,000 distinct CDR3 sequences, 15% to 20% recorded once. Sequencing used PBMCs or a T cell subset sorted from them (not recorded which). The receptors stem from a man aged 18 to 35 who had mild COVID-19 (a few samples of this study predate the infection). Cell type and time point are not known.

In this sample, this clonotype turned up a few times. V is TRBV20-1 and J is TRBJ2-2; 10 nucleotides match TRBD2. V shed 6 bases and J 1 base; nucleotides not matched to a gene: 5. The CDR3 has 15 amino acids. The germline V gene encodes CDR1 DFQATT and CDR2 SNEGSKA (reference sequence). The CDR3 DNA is TGCAGTGCCACGCCTAGCGGGGGGAACACCGGGGAGCTGTTTTTT. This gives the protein CSATPSGGNTGELFF.

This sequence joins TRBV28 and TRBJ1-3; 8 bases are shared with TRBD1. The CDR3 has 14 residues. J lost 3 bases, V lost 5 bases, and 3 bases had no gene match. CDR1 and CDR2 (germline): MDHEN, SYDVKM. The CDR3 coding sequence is TGTGCCAGCAGTACAGGGGGTGATGGAAACACCATATATTTT. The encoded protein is CASSTGGDGNTIYF. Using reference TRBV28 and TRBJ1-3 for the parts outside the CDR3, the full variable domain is DVKVTQSSRYLVKRTGEKVFLECVQDMDHENMFWYRQDPGLGLRLIYFSYDVKMKEKGDIPEGYSVSREKKERFSLILESASTNQTSMYLCASSTGGDGNTIYFGEGSWLTVV.

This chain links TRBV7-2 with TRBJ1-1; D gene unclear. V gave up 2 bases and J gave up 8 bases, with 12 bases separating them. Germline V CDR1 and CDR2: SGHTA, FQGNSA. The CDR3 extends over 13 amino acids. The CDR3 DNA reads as TGTGCCAGCAGCTTACGCTCCGGCTCCGAAGCTTTCTTT. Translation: CASSLRSGSEAFF.

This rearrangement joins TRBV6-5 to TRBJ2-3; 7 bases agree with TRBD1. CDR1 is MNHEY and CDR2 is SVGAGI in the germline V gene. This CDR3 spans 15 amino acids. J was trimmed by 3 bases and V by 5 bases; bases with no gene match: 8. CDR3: CASSTRGYLTDTQYF. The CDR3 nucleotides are TGTGCCAGCAGTACCAGGGGGTATTTAACAGATACGCAGTATTTT.

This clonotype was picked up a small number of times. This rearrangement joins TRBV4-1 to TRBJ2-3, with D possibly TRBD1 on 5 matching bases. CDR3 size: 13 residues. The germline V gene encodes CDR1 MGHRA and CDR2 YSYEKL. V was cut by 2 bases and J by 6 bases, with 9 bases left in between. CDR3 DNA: TGCGCCAGCAGCCAACTCAGGGATGATACGCAGTATTTT. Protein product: CASSQLRDDTQYF.

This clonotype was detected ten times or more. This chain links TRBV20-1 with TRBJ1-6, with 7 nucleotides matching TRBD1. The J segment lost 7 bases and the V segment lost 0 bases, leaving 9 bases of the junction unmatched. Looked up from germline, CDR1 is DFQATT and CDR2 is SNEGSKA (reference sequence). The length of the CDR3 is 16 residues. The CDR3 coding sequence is TGCAGTGCTAGAGACGGAAGACAGGGATCAAATTCACCCCTCCACTTT. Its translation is CSARDGRQGSNSPLHF.

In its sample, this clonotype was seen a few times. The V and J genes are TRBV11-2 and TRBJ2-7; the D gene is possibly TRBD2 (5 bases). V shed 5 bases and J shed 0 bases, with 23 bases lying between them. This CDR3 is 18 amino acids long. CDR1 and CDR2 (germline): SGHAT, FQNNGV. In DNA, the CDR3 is TGTGCCAGCAGCCTCGATAATCATACGGGGTTGATCTCCTACGAGCAGTACTTC. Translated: CASSLDNHTGLISYEQYF.

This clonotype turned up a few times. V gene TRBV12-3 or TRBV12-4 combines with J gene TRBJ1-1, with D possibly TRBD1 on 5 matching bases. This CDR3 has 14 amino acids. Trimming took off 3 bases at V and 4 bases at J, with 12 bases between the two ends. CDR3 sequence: CASSFATVGTEAFF. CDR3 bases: TGTGCCAGCAGTTTCGCGACAGTGGGCACTGAAGCTTTCTTT.

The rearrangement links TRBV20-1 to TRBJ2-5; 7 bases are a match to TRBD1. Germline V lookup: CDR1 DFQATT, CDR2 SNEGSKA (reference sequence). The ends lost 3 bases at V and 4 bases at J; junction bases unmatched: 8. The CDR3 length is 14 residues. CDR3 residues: CSAREIQGRETQYF. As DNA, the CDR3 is TGCAGTGCTAGGGAGATACAGGGGCGAGAGACCCAGTACTTC.